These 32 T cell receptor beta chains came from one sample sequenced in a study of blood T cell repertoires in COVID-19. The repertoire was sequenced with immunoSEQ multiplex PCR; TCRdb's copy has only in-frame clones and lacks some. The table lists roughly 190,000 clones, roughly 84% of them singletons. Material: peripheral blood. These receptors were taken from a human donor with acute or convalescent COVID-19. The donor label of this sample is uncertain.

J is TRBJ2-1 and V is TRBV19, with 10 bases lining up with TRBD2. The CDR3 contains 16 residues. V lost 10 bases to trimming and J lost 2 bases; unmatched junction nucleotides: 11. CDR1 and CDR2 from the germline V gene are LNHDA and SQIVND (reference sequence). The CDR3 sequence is CATLGSGRATYNEQFF. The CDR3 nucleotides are TGTGCCACCCTAGGGAGCGGGAGGGCCACCTACAATGAGCAGTTCTTC.

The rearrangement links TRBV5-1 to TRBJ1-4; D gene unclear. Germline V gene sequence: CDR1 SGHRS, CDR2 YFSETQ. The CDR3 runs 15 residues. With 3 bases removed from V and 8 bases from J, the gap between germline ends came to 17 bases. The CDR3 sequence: CASSSAASFGEKLFF. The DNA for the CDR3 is TGCGCCAGCAGCTCGGCCGCGAGCTTCGGGGAAAAACTGTTTTTT.

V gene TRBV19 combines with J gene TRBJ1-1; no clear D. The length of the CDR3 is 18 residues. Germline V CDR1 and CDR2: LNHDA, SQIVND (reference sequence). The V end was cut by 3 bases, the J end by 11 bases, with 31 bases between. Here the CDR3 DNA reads TGTGCCAGTAGTATTTCAGATCCCGGACTACCCTACGTCTGGGAGGCTTTCTTT. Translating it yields CASSISDPGLPYVWEAFF. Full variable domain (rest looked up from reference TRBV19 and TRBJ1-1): DGGITQSPKYLFRKEGQNVTLSCEQNLNHDAMYWYRQDPGQGLRLIYYSQIVNDFQKGDIAEGYSVSREKKESFPLTVTSAQKNPTAFYLCASSISDPGLPYVWEAFFGQGTRLTVV.

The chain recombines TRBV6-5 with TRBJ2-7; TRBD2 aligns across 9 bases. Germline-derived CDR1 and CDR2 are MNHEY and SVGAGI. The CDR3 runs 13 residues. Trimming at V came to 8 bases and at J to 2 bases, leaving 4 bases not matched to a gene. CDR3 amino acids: CASGLAGPYEQYF. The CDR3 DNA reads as TGTGCCAGCGGGCTAGCGGGGCCCTACGAGCAGTACTTC.

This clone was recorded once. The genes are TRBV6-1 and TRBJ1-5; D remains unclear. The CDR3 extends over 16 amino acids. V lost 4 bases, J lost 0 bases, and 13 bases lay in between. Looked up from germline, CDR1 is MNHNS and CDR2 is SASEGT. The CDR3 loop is CASSAEASYSNQPQHF. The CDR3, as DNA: TGTGCCAGCAGTGCAGAGGCCAGTTATAGCAATCAGCCCCAGCATTTT.

The CDR3 bases are TGTGCCAGCAGGGTTCTAGCGGGAGGCAGGTACGAGCAGTACTTC. Translating it yields CASRVLAGGRYEQYF. The J gene is TRBJ2-7, the V gene TRBV2; 11 bases map to TRBD2. The length of the CDR3 is 15 residues. Germline CDR1 is SNHLY and CDR2 is FYNNEI. After removal of 6 bases from V and 4 bases from J, the junction contained 8 bases not matched to a gene.

CDR3 loop: CASSYRGQGATEAFF. The CDR3 DNA follows: TGTGCCAGCAGTTACCGGGGACAGGGGGCAACTGAAGCTTTCTTT. The rearrangement links TRBV6-5 to TRBJ1-1; 12 bases agree with TRBD1. The germline CDR1 and CDR2 sequences are MNHEY and SVGAGI. V was clipped by 2 bases and J by 5 bases; unmatched bases: 3. The CDR3 is 15 residues long.

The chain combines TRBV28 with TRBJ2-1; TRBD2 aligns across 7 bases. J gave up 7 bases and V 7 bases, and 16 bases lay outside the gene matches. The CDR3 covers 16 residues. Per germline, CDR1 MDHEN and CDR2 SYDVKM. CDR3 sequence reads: CASNGRRVQGGNEQFF. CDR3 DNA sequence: TGTGCCAGCAACGGAAGGAGGGTCCAGGGAGGGAATGAGCAGTTCTTC.

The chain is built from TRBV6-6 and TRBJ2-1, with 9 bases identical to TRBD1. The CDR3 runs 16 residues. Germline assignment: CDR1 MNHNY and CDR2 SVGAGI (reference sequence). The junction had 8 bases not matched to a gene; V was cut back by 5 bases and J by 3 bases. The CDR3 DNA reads TGTGCCAGCAGTCCCGGGACAGGGAACTTCTACAATGAGCAGTTCTTC. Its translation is CASSPGTGNFYNEQFF.

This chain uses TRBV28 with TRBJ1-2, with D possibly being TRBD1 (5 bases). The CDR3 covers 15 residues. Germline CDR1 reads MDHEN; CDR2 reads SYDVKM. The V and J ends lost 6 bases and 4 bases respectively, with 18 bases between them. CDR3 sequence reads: CASSLGGLQGYGYTF. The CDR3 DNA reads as TGTGCCAGCAGCCTGGGAGGCCTTCAGGGCTATGGCTACACCTTC.

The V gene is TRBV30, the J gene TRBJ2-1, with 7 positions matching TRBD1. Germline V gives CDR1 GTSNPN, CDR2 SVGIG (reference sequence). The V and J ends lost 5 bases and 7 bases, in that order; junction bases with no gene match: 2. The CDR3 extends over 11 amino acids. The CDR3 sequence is CAWSRGNEQFF. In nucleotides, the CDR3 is TGTGCCTGGTCCAGGGGGAATGAGCAGTTCTTC.

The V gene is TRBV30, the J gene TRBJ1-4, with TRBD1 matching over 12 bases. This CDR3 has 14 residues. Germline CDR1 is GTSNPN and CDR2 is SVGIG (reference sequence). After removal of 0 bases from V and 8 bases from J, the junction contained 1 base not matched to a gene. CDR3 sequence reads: CAWSVGTGGEKLFF. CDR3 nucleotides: TGTGCCTGGAGTGTTGGGACAGGGGGCGAAAAACTGTTTTTT.

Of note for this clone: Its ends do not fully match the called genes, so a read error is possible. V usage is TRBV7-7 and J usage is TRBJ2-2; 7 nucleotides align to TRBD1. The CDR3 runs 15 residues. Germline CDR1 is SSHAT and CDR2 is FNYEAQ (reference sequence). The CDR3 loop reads CASSPTTGDTGELFF. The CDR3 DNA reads TGTGCTAGCAGCCCGACAACAGGGGACACCGGGGAGCTGTTTTTT.

In nucleotides, the CDR3 is TGTGCCAGCCTTAAGGCCAGGGATTCACCCCTCCACTTT. Its protein product is CASLKARDSPLHF. This chain connects TRBV7-2 to TRBJ1-6; tentatively, D is TRBD1 (5 bases). Trimming removed 8 bases at V and 8 bases at J, with 13 bases between. Germline V gene sequence: CDR1 SGHTA, CDR2 FQGNSA. This CDR3 has 13 residues.

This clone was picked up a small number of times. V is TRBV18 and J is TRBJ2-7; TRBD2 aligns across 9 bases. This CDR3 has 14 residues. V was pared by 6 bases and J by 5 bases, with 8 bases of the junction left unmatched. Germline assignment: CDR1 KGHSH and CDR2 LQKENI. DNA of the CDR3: TGTGCCAGCTCGCCGATAGCGGGAGCTAACGAGCAGTACTTC. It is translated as CASSPIAGANEQYF.

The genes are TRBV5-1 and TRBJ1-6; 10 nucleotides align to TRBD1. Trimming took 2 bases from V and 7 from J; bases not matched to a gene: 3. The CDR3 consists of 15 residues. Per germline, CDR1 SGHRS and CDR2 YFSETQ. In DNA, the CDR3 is TGCGCCAGCAGCTTACCGGGACAGGGGAATTCACCCCTCCACTTT. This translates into CASSLPGQGNSPLHF. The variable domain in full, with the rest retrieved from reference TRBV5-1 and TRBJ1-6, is KAGVTQTPRYLIKTRGQQVTLSCSPISGHRSVSWYQQTPGQGLQFLFEYFSETQRNKGNFPGRFSGRQFSNSRSEMNVSTLELGDSALYLCASSLPGQGNSPLHFGNGTRLTVT.

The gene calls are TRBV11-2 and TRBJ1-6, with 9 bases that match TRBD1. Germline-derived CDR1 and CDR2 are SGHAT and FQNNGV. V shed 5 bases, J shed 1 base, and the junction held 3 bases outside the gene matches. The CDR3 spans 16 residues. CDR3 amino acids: CASSRTGESYNSPLHF. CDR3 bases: TGTGCCAGCAGCCGGACAGGGGAGTCCTATAATTCACCCCTCCACTTT.

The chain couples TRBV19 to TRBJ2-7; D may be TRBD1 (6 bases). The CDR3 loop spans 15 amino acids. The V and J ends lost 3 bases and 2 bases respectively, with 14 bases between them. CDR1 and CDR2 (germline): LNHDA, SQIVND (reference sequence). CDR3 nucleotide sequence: TGTGCCAGTAGTATTACAACAGGGACCCCCTACGAGCAGTACTTC. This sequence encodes CASSITTGTPYEQYF.

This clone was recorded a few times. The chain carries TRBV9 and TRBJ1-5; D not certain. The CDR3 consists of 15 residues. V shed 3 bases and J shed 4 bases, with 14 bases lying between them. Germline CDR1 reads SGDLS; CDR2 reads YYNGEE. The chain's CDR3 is CASSGGSTGNQPQHF. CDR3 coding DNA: TGTGCCAGCAGCGGTGGGTCCACGGGGAATCAGCCCCAGCATTTT.

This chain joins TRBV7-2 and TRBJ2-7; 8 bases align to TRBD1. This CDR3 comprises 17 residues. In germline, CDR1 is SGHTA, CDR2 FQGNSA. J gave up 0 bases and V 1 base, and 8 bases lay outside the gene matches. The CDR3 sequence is CASSLGQGASVSYEQYF. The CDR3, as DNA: TGTGCCAGCAGCTTAGGGCAGGGGGCCTCTGTCTCCTACGAGCAGTACTTC.

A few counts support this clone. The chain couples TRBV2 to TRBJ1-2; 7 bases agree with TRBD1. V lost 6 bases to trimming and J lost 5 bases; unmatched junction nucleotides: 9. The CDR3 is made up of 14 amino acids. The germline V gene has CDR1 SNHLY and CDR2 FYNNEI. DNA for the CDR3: TGTGCCAGCAGGCCCCAGACAGGGTTTTATGGCTACACCTTC. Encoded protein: CASRPQTGFYGYTF. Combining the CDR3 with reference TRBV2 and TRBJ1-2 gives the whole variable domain EPEVTQTPSHQVTQMGQEVILRCVPISNHLYFYWYRQILGQKVEFLVSFYNNEISEKSEIFDDQFSVERPDGSNFTLKIRSTKLEDSAMYFCASRPQTGFYGYTFGSGTRLTVV.

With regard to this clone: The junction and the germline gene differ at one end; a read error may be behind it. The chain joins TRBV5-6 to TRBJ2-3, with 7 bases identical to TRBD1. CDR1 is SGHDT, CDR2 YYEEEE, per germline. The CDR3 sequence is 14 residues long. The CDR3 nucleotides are TGTGCCAGCAGGACAGGGCGTAAGGGCGATTTGGCCAATTTT. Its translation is CASRTGRKGDLANF.

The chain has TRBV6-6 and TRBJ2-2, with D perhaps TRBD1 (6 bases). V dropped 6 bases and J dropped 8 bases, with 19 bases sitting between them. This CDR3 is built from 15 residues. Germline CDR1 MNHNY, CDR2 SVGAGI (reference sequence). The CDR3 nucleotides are TGTGCCAGCAGCCTGAACAGGGTTCCGACGGGGGAGCTGTTTTTT. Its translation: CASSLNRVPTGELFF.

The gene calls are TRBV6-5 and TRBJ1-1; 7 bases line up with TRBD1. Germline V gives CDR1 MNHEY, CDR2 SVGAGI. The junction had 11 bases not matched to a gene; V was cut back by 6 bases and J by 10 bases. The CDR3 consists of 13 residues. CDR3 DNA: TGTGCCAGCAGCACTAGGGGGCCCGCGGGAGCTTTCTTT. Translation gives CASSTRGPAGAFF.

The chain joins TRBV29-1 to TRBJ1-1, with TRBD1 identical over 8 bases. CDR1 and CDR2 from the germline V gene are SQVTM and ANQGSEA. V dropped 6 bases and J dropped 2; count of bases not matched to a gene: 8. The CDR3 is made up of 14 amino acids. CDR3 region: CSVPSGTGNTEAFF. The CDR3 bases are TGCAGCGTCCCCTCCGGGACAGGTAACACTGAAGCTTTCTTT.

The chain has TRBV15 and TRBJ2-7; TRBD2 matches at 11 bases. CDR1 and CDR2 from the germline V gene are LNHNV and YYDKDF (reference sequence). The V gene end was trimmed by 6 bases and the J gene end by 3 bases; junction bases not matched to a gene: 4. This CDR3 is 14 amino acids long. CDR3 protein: CATRETSGVYEQYF. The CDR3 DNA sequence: TGTGCCACCAGAGAGACTAGCGGGGTCTACGAGCAGTACTTC. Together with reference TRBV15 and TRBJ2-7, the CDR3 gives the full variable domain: DAMVIQNPRYQVTQFGKPVTLSCSQTLNHNVMYWYQQKSSQAPKLLFHYYDKDFNNEADTPDNFQSRRPNTSFCFLDIRSPGLGDTAMYLCATRETSGVYEQYFGPGTRLTVT.

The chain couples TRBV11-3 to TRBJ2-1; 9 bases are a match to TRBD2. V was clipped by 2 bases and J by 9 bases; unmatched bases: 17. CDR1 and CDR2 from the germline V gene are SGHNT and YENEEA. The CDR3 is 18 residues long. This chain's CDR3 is CASSLRRAGAGGSGEQFF. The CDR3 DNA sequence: TGTGCCAGCAGCTTACGGCGGGCAGGAGCGGGAGGATCCGGTGAGCAGTTCTTC.

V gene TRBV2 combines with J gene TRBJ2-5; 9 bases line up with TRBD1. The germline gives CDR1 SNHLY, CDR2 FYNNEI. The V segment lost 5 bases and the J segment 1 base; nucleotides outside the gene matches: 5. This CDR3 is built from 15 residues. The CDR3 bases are TGTGCCAGCAGTTGGACAGGGGAGCCCCAAGAGACCCAGTACTTC. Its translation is CASSWTGEPQETQYF.

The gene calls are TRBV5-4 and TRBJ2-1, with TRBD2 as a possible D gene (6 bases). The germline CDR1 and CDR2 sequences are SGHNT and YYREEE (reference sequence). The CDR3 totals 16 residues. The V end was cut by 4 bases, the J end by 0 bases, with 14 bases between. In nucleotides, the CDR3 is TGTGCCAGCAGCCCGAAGGGGCGGGGCTCCTACAATGAGCAGTTCTTC. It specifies CASSPKGRGSYNEQFF.

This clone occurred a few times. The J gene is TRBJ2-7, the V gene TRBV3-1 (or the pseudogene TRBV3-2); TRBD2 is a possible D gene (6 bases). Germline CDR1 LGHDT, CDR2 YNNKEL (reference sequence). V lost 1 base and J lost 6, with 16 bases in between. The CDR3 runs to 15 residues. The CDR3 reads CASSQGGGKAGEQYF. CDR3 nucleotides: TGTGCCAGCAGCCAAGGTGGTGGTAAAGCGGGCGAGCAGTACTTC.

The CDR3 spells CASSVTDRSNQPQHF. CDR3 DNA sequence: TGTGCCAGCAGCGTAACGGACAGAAGCAATCAGCCCCAGCATTTT. The chain employs TRBV9 and TRBJ1-5; perhaps TRBD1 as D (6 bases). The V gene's germline CDR1 is SGDLS and CDR2 YYNGEE. This CDR3 spans 15 amino acids. V was trimmed by 1 base and J by 1 base, leaving 9 bases between them.

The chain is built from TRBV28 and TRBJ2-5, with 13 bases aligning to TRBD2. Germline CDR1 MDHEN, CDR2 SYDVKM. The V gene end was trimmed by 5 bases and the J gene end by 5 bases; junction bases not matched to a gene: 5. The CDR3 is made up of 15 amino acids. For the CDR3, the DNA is TGTGCCAGCAGTGGGACTAGCGGGATGCAGGAGACCCAGTACTTC. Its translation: CASSGTSGMQETQYF.